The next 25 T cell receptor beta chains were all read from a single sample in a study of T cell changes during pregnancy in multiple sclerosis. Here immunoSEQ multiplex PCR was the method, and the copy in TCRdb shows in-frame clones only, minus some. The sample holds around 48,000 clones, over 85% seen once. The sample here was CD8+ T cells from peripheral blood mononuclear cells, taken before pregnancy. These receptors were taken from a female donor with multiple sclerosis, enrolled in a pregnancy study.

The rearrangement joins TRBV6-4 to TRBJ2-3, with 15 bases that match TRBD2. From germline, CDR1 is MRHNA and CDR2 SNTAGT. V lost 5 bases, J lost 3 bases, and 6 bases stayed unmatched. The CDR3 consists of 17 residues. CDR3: CASSTGTSGGTTDTQYF. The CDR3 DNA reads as TGTGCCAGCAGTACCGGGACTAGCGGGGGGACGACAGATACGCAGTATTTT.

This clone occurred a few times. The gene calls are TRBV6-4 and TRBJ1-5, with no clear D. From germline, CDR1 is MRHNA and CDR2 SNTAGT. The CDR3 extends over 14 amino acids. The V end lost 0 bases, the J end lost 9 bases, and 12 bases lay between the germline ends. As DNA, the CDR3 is TGTGCCAGCAGTGACTCGGGAGGGATTGGGCCCCAGCATTTT. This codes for CASSDSGGIGPQHF.

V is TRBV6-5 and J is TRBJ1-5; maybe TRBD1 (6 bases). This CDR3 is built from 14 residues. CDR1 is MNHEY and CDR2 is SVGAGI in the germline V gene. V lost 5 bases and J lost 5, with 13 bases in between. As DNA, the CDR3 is TGTGCCAGCAGTCCACAGGGCTCCTATCAGCCCCAGCATTTT. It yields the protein CASSPQGSYQPQHF.

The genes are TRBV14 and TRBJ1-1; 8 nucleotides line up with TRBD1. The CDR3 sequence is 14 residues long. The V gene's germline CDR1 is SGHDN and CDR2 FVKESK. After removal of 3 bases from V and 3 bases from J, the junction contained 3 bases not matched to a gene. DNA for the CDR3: TGTGCCAGCAGCCAGTTACAGGGGGACACTGAAGCTTTCTTT. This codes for CASSQLQGDTEAFF.

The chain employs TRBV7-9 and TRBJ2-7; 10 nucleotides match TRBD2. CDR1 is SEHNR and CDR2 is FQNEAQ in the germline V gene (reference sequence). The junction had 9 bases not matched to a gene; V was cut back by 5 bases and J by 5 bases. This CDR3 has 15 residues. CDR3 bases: TGTGCCAGCAGCCAAGCGGGGGGGGCCCCCCACGAGCAGTACTTC. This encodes CASSQAGGAPHEQYF.

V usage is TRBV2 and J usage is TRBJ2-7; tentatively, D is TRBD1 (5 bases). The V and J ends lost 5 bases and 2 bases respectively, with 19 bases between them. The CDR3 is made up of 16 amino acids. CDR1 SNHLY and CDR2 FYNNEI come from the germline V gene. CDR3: CASSSFSGAGTYEQYF. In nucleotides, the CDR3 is TGTGCCAGCAGTTCCTTCTCTGGGGCAGGAACCTACGAGCAGTACTTC.

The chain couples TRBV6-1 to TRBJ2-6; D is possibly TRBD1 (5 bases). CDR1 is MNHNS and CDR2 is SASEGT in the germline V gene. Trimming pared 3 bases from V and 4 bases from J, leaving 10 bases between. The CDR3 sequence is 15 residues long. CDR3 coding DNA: TGTGCCAGCAGTGAGAAAGGGGCCGGGGCCAACGTCCTGACTTTC. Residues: CASSEKGAGANVLTF.

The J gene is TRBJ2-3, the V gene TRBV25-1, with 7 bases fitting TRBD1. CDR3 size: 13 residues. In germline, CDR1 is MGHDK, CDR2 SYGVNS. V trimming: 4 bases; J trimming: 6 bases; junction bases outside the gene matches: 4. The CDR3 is CASSALGGDTQYF. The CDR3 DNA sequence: TGTGCCAGCAGTGCACTAGGGGGCGATACGCAGTATTTT.

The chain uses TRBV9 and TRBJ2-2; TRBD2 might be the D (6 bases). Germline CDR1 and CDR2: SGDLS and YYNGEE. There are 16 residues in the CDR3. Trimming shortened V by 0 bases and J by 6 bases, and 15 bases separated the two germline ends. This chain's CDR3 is CASSVGGTPRAGELFF. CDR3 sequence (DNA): TGTGCCAGCAGCGTAGGGGGGACTCCTCGGGCCGGGGAGCTGTTTTTT.

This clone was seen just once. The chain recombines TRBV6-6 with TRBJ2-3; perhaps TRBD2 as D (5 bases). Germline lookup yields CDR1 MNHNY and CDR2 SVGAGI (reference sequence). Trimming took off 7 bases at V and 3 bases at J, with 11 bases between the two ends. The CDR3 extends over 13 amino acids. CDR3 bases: TGTGCCAGCACTACAAGCGGAACAGATACGCAGTATTTT. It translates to CASTTSGTDTQYF.

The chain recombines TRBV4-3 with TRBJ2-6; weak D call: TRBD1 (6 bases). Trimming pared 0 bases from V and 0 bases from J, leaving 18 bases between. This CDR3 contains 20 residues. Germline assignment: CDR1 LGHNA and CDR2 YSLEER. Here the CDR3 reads CASSQEVWAGALSGANVLTF. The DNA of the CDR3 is TGCGCCAGCAGCCAAGAAGTTTGGGCAGGGGCCCTCTCTGGGGCCAACGTCCTGACTTTC.

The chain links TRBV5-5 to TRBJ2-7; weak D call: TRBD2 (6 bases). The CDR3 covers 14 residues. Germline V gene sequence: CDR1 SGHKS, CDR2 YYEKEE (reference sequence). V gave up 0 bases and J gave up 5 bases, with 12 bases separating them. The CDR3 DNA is TGTGCCAGCAGCTTGGTTGGGGGAGGTAACGAGCAGTACTTC. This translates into CASSLVGGGNEQYF.

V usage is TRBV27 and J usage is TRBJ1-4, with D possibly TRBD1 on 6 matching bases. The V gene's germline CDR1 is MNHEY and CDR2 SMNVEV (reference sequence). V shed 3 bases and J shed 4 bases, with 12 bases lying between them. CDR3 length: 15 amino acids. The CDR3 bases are TGTGCCAGCAGTTTTTTGGGGGCAGTTAATGAAAAACTGTTTTTT. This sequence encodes CASSFLGAVNEKLFF.

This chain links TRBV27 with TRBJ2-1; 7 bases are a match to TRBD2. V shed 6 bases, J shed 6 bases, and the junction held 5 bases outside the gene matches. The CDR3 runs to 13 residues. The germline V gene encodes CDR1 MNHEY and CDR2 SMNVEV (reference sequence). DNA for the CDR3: TGTGCCAGCAGCCTCACTAGCGTCAATGAGCAGTTCTTC. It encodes CASSLTSVNEQFF.

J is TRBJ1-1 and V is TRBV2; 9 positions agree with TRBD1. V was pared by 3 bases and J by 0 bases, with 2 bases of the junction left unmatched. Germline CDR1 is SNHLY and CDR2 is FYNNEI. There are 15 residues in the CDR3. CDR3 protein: CASSEWTGVNTEAFF. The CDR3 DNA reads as TGTGCCAGCAGTGAGTGGACAGGGGTGAACACTGAAGCTTTCTTT.

Written as DNA, the CDR3 is TGTGCCAGCAGCCTCGGGACAGGGGGGCAAGAGACCCAGTACTTC. Amino acid sequence: CASSLGTGGQETQYF. The chain links TRBV14 to TRBJ2-5, with 11 bases lining up with TRBD1. V shed 4 bases and J 2 bases; nucleotides not matched to a gene: 3. The germline V gene encodes CDR1 SGHDN and CDR2 FVKESK. The CDR3 extends over 15 amino acids.

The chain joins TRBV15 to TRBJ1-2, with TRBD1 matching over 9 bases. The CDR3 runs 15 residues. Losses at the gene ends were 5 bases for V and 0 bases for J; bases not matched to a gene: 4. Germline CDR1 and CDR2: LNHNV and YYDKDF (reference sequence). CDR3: CATSRGQGANYGYTF. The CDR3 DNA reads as TGTGCCACCAGCCGGGGACAGGGAGCTAACTATGGCTACACCTTC.

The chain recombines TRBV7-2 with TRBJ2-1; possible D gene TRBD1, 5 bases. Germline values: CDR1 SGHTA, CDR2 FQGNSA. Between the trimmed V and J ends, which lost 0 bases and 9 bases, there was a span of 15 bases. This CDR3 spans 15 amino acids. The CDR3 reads CASSLAGPPTSEQFF. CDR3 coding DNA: TGTGCCAGCAGCTTAGCGGGGCCACCGACGAGTGAGCAGTTCTTC.

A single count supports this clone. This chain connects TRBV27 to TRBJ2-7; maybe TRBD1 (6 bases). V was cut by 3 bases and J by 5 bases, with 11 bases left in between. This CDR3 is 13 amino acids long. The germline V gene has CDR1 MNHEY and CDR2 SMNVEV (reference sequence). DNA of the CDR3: TGTGCCAGCAGTTTCCCAACAGGGAACGAGCAGTACTTC. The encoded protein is CASSFPTGNEQYF.

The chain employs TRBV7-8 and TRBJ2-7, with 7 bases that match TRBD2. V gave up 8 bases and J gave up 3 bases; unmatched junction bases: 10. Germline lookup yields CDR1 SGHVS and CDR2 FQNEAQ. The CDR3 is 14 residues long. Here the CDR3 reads CASRFGEGFYEQYF. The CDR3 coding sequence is TGTGCCAGCCGGTTCGGGGAGGGGTTCTACGAGCAGTACTTC. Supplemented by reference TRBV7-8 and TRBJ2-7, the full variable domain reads GAGVSQSPRYKVAKRGQDVALRCDPISGHVSLFWYQQALGQGPEFLTYFQNEAQLDKSGLPSDRFFAERPEGSVSTLKIQRTQQEDSAVYLCASRFGEGFYEQYFGPGTRLTVT.

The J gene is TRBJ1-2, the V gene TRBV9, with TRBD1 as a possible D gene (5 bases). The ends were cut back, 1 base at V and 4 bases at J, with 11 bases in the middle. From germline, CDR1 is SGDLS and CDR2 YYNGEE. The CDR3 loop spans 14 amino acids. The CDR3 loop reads CASSVWGGSYGYTF. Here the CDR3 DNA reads TGTGCCAGCAGCGTATGGGGGGGTAGCTATGGCTACACCTTC.

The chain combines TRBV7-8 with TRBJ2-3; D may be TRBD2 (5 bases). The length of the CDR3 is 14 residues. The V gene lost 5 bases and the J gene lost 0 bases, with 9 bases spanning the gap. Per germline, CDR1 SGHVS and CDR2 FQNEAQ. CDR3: CASSPWTSTDTQYF. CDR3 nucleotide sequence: TGTGCCAGCAGCCCCTGGACTAGCACAGATACGCAGTATTTT.

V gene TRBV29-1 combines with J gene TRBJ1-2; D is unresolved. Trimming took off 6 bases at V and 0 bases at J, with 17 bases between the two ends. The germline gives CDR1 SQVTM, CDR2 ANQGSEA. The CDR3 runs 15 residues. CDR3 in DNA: TGCAGCGTGCCGGGAGGGTCTGGAGCTAACTATGGCTACACCTTC. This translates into CSVPGGSGANYGYTF.

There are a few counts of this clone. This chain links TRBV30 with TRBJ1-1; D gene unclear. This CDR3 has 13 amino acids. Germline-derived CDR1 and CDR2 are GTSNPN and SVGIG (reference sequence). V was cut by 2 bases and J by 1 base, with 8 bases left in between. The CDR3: CAWSRSGNTEAFF. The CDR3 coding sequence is TGTGCCTGGAGTCGATCCGGGAACACTGAAGCTTTCTTT.

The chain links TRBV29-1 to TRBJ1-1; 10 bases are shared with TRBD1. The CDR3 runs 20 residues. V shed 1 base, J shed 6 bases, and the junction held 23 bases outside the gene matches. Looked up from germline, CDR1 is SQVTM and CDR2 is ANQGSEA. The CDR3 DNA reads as TGCAGCGTTGAAGTTGACAGGGGGCTATTAGGACAACCTGACAACGCTGAAGCTTTCTTT. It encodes CSVEVDRGLLGQPDNAEAFF. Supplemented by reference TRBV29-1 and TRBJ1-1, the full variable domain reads SAVISQKPSRDICQRGTSLTIQCQVDSQVTMMFWYRQQPGQSLTLIATANQGSEATYESGFVIDKFPISRPNLTFSTLTVSNMSPEDSSIYLCSVEVDRGLLGQPDNAEAFFGQGTRLTVV.